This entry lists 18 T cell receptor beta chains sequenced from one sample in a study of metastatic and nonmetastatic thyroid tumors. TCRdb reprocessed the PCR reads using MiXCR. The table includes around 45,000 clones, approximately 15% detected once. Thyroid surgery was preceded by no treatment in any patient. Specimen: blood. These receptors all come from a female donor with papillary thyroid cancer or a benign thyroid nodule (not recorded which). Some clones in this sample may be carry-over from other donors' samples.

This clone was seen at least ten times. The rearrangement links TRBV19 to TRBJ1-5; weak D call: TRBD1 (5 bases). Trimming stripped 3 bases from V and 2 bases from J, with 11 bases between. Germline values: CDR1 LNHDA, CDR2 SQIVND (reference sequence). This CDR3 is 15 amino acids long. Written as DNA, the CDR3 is TGTGCCAGTAGTATGGAGGGGCAGGGCAATCAGCCCCAGCATTTT. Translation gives CASSMEGQGNQPQHF.

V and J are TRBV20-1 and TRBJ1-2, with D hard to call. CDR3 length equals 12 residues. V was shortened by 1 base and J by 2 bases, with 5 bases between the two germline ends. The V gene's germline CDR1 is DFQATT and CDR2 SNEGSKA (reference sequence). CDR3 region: CSARVGNYGYTF. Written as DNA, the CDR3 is TGCAGTGCTAGAGTCGGAAACTATGGCTACACCTTC.

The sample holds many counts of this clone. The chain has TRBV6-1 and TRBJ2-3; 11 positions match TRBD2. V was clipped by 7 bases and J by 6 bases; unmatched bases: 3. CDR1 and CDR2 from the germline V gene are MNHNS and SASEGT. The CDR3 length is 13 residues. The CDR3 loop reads CASKRLAGDTQYF. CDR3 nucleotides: TGTGCCAGCAAACGACTAGCGGGGGATACGCAGTATTTT.

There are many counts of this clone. CDR3 loop: CSARAGGNGNTIYF. DNA of the CDR3: TGCAGTGCTAGGGCAGGGGGAAACGGAAACACCATATATTTT. The chain uses TRBV20-1 and TRBJ1-3; 7 nucleotides match TRBD1. CDR3 length equals 14 residues. After removal of 3 bases from V and 4 bases from J, the junction contained 6 bases not matched to a gene. Per germline, CDR1 DFQATT and CDR2 SNEGSKA (reference sequence).

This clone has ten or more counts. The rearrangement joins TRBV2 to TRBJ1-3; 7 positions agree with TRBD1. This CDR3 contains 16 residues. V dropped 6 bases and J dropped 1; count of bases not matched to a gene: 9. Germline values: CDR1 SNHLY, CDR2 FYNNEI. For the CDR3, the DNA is TGTGCCAGCAGCCGGGGACAGATTTCTTCTGGAAACACCATATATTTT. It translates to CASSRGQISSGNTIYF.

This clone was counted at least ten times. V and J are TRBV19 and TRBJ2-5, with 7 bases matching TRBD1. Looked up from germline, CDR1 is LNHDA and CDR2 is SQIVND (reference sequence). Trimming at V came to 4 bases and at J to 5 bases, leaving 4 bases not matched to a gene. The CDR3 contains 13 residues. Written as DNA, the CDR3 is TGTGCCAGTAGTACGGCCAGGGGGGAGACCCAGTACTTC. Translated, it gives CASSTARGETQYF.

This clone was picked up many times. CDR3 DNA: TGCAGTGCTAGCCTATGGGGGCCTTATGGCTACACCTTC. It yields the protein CSASLWGPYGYTF. The J gene is TRBJ1-2, the V gene TRBV20-1; tentative D call: TRBD1 (6 bases). CDR1 is DFQATT and CDR2 is SNEGSKA in the germline V gene (reference sequence). Trimming removed 3 bases from V and 5 bases from J, with 13 bases in between. There are 13 residues in the CDR3.

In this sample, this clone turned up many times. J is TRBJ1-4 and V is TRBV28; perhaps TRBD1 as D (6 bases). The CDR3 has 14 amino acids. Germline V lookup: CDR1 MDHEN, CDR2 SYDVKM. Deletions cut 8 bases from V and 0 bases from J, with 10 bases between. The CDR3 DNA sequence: TGTGCCAGCTCCCAGGGGTCAACTAATGAAAAACTGTTTTTT. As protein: CASSQGSTNEKLFF.

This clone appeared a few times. The CDR3 is CASSELGDTEQFF. CDR3 in DNA: TGTGCCAGCAGTGAACTCGGGGATACTGAGCAGTTCTTC. J is TRBJ2-1 and V is TRBV6-1; D perhaps matches TRBD2 (5 bases). This CDR3 spans 13 amino acids. V lost 2 bases to trimming and J lost 9 bases, with 11 bases between them. From germline, CDR1 is MNHNS and CDR2 SASEGT.

CDR3 amino acids: CASGPLGDQFF. The CDR3, as DNA: TGTGCCAGCGGTCCCCTTGGGGACCAGTTCTTC. The genes are TRBV27 and TRBJ2-1; D may be TRBD1 or TRBD2 (5 bases each). Germline V gene sequence: CDR1 MNHEY, CDR2 SMNVEV (reference sequence). The CDR3 has 11 amino acids. V dropped 8 bases and J dropped 13 bases, with 15 bases sitting between them.

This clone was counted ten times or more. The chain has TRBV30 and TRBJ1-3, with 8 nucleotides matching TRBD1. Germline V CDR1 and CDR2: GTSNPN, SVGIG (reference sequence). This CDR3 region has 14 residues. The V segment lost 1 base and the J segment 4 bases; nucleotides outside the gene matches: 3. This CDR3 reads CAWSGTGSGNTIYF. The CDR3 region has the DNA TGTGCCTGGAGTGGGACAGGGTCCGGAAACACCATATATTTT.

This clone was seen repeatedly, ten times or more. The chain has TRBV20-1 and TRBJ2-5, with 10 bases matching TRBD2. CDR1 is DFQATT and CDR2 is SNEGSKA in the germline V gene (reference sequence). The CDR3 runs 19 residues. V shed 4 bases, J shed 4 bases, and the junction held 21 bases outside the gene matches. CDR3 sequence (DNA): TGCAGTGCTACCTTCCGTTTGTCTAGCGGGAGACTAGAATTAGAGACCCAGTACTTC. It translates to CSATFRLSSGRLELETQYF.

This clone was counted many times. CDR3 loop: CASSFQEGAGYTF. CDR3 in DNA: TGTGCCAGCAGTTTTCAGGAGGGGGCTGGCTACACCTTC. The chain recombines TRBV6-4 with TRBJ1-2; 7 bases align to TRBD1. Germline trimming cut 5 bases from V and 7 bases from J; bases unmatched to any gene: 7. The germline V gene has CDR1 MRHNA and CDR2 SNTAGT. CDR3 length: 13 residues.

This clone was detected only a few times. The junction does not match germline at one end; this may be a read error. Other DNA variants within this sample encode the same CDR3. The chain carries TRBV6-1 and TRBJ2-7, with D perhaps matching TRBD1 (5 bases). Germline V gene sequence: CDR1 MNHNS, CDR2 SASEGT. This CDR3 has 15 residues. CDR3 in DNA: TGTGCCAGCAGTCCGACAGATTCCCCTCCCTATGAGCAGTACTTT. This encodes CASSPTDSPPYEQYF.

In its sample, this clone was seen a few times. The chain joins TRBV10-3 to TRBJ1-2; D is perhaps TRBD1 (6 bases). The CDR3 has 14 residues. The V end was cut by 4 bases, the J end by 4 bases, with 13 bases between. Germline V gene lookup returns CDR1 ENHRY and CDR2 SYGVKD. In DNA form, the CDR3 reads TGTGCCATCAGTGGACAGGAGACATCCTATGGCTACACCTTC. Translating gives CAISGQETSYGYTF.

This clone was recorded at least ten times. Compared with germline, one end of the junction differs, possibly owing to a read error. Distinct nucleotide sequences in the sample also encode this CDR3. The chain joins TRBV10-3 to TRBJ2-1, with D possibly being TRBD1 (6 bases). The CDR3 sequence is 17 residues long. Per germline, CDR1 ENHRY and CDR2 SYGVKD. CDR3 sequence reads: CAISVSPQGSSYNEQFF. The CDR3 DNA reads TGTGCCATCAGTGTTAGCCCACAGGGTAGCTCCTACAACGAGCAGTTCTTC.

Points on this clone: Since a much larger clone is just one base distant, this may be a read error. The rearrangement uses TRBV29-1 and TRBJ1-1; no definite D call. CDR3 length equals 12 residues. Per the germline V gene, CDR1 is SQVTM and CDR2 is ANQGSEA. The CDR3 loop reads CSVSFFQREALF. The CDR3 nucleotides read TGCAGCGTTTCATTCTTTCAGCGCGAAGCTCTCTTT.

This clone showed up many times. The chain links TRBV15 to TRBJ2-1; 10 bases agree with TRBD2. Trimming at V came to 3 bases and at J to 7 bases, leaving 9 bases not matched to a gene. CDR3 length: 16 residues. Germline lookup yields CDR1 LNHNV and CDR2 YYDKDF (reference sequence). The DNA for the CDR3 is TGTGCCACCAGCAGGGGAGGGCTAGCGGGAGAGAATGAGCAGTTCTTC. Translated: CATSRGGLAGENEQFF.